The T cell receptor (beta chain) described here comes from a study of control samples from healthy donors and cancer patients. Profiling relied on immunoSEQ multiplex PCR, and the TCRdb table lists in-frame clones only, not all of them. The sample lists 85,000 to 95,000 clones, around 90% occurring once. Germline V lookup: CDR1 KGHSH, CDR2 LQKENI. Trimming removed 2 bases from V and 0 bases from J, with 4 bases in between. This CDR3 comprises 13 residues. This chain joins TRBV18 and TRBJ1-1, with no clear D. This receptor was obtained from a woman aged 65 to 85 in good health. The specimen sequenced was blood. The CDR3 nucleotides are TGTGCCAGCTCACCAGGGCTGAACACTGAAGCTTTCTTT. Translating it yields CASSPGLNTEAFF.